A single sample is the source of the 9 T cell receptor beta chains below, sequenced in a study of cytomegalovirus exposure and HLA in healthy donors. This table comes from immunoSEQ multiplex PCR, and its TCRdb copy is limited to in-frame clones, with some not included. The repertoire holds about 140,000 clones, approximately 85% seen once, with over 1.1% in the top ten. The specimen sequenced was PBMCs. These receptors were taken from a woman aged 25 to 45 in good health and CMV-seronegative.

The chain uses TRBV7-3 and TRBJ2-7; D is unresolved. V lost 3 bases and J 6 bases, leaving 12 bases between the germline ends. The germline V gene encodes CDR1 SGHTA and CDR2 FQGTGA. This CDR3 has 13 residues. This CDR3 reads CASSLRSRSEQYF. CDR3 DNA: TGTGCCAGCAGCTTGCGCTCCCGTTCCGAGCAGTACTTC.

The chain recombines TRBV5-1 with TRBJ2-1; 12 bases map to TRBD2. Germline loops: CDR1 SGHRS, CDR2 YFSETQ. CDR3 length equals 16 residues. Trimming at V came to 3 bases and at J to 6 bases, leaving 7 bases not matched to a gene. The CDR3 DNA is TGCGCCAGCAGCTCCCAGGCTAGCGGGGGGGCCAATGAGCAGTTCTTC. Translated: CASSSQASGGANEQFF.

The rearrangement joins TRBV10-1 to TRBJ2-1; no clear D. Trimming removed 1 base from V and 6 bases from J, with 10 bases in between. The CDR3 runs to 14 residues. Germline values: CDR1 WNHNN, CDR2 SYGVQD (reference sequence). CDR3 region: CASSEYRVGNEQFF. The CDR3 nucleotides are TGCGCCAGCAGTGAGTACCGGGTTGGCAATGAGCAGTTCTTC.

J is TRBJ2-2 and V is TRBV2; D possibly corresponds to TRBD1 (5 bases). The germline gives CDR1 SNHLY, CDR2 FYNNEI. The CDR3 loop spans 15 amino acids. Trimming removed 2 bases at V and 4 bases at J, with 11 bases between. This CDR3 reads CASSERAGSTGELFF. The CDR3 DNA reads as TGTGCCAGCAGTGAAAGGGCAGGGTCCACCGGGGAGCTGTTTTTT. Full variable domain (rest looked up from reference TRBV2 and TRBJ2-2): EPEVTQTPSHQVTQMGQEVILRCVPISNHLYFYWYRQILGQKVEFLVSFYNNEISEKSEIFDDQFSVERPDGSNFTLKIRSTKLEDSAMYFCASSERAGSTGELFFGEGSRLTVL.

The chain has TRBV7-9 and TRBJ1-5; 7 bases are a match to TRBD1. J was trimmed by 5 bases and V by 3 bases; bases with no gene match: 7. Germline-derived CDR1 and CDR2 are SEHNR and FQNEAQ (reference sequence). The CDR3 runs 15 residues. CDR3 in DNA: TGTGCCAGCAGCTTCCAAACAGGGGACGATCAGCCCCAGCATTTT. Translating it yields CASSFQTGDDQPQHF.

This clone showed up just once. The chain combines TRBV28 with TRBJ1-1; D is unclear. Germline values: CDR1 MDHEN, CDR2 SYDVKM. The CDR3 totals 14 residues. V gave up 4 bases and J gave up 0 bases, with 9 bases separating them. The CDR3 protein is CASSYPHMNTEAFF. CDR3 sequence (DNA): TGTGCCAGCAGTTACCCGCACATGAACACTGAAGCTTTCTTT.

This clone was picked up one time. The CDR3 sequence: CASSPKLATGGEQYF. CDR3 in DNA: TGTGCCAGCAGCCCGAAGTTAGCAACGGGGGGCGAGCAGTACTTC. The genes are TRBV7-2 and TRBJ2-7; 7 nucleotides align to TRBD2. Germline CDR1 SGHTA, CDR2 FQGNSA. V lost 5 bases and J lost 6; bases outside the gene matches: 13. The CDR3 runs to 15 residues.

The V and J genes are TRBV27 and TRBJ2-2; D perhaps matches TRBD1 (5 bases). V shed 4 bases and J shed 0 bases, with 9 bases lying between them. The germline CDR1 and CDR2 sequences are MNHEY and SMNVEV (reference sequence). This CDR3 comprises 15 residues. In nucleotides, the CDR3 is TGTGCCAGCAGTTCGCGACAGACGAACACCGGGGAGCTGTTTTTT. Its translation is CASSSRQTNTGELFF.

The chain has TRBV14 and TRBJ2-5, with D unresolved. Trimming took off 2 bases at V and 5 bases at J, with 9 bases between the two ends. The CDR3 is 13 amino acids. Germline V CDR1 and CDR2: SGHDN, FVKESK. The CDR3 DNA sequence: TGTGCCAGCAGCCAATTGGGTAGCGAGACCCAGTACTTC. Its protein is CASSQLGSETQYF.